This paragraph reports one T cell receptor (beta chain). Its antigen is not identified. The data derive from a study of cytomegalovirus exposure and HLA in healthy donors. Overall study results and limits: The authors considered a cluster of highly shared sequence variants likely to be a sequencing artifact.

Vbeta (60) and Jbeta (13) primers were used in the PCR. In the authors' methods: In a later analysis, of 84 million or so unique beta chains, around 11 million appeared in at least two donors. Some clones are missing from TCRdb's copy, which holds only in-frame ones; the method was immunoSEQ multiplex PCR. V and J calls and clone size are those listed in that table; D and trimming were worked out from the DNA. The sample lists more than 85,000 clones; approximately 80% were seen once. Specimen: PBMCs. This clonotype originated in a man younger than 40 in good health and CMV-seronegative.

CDR3 loop: CASSLNASATNEKLFF. CDR3 nucleotides: TGTGCCAGCAGCTTAAATGCGAGTGCGACTAATGAAAAACTGTTTTTT. This chain links TRBV7-9 with TRBJ1-4; D gene ambiguous. Germline V gene lookup returns CDR1 SEHNR and CDR2 FQNEAQ (reference sequence). The CDR3 runs to 16 residues. V was cut by 2 bases and J by 2 bases, with 12 bases left in between.